A single TCR beta chain is shown here with its context. TCRdb's table, derived via immunoSEQ multiplex PCR, lists solely in-frame clones and lacks some. Of about 60,000 clones listed, 70% to 90% were seen once; the top ten hold around 3.9%. The record originates from a study of blood T cell repertoires in COVID-19. The CDR3 extends over 14 amino acids. Per the germline V gene, CDR1 is MGHDK and CDR2 is SYGVNS. V was pared by 7 bases and J by 5 bases, with 14 bases between. This sequence was found in a man aged 70-80 years with acute or convalescent COVID-19. This chain links TRBV25-1 with TRBJ1-4; no definite D call. Sample: peripheral blood. CDR3: CASKQPTGNEKLFF. DNA of the CDR3: TGTGCCAGCAAGCAACCCACGGGGAATGAAAAACTGTTTTTT.